Listed below are T cell receptor beta chains from one sample, sequenced in a study of T cell responses to AZD1222 COVID-19 vaccine. Here immunoSEQ multiplex PCR was the method, and the copy in TCRdb shows in-frame clones only, minus some. The sample lists 150,000 or so clones, 80% to 95% seen once, with about 3.7% in the top ten. This specimen was peripheral blood, taken on day 0 of AZD1222 vaccination. The receptors were gathered from an adult in good health. CDR3s include the opening cysteine and the closing phenylalanine or tryptophan. The D gene is left open where the match is weak. Not every row has a clone size; where given, it reads once, few, many or a size class.

TRBV6-2/TRBV6-3	TRBJ1-4	NA	NA	TGTGCCAGCAGTTTGGCGGGACCGAGTGCAACTAATGAAAAACTGTTTTTT	CASSLAGPSATNEKLFF
TRBV27	TRBJ1-5	once	NA	TGTGCCAGCCGAGTGGGTAGCAATCAGCCCCAGCATTTT	CASRVGSNQPQHF
TRBV5-1	TRBJ1-6	many	NA	TGCGCCAGCAGCGATGGGGGGTATAATTCACCCCTCCACTTT	CASSDGGYNSPLHF
TRBV7-2	TRBJ2-1	once	NA	TGTGCCAGCAGCTTGGGGGGGGCTTTAACCTACAATGAGCAGTTCTTC	CASSLGGALTYNEQFF
TRBV9	TRBJ2-1	NA	NA	TGTGCCAGCAGCGTAGAGGAGTACAATGAGCAGTTCTTC	CASSVEEYNEQFF
TRBV27	TRBJ2-7	few	TRBD2	TGTGCCAGCAGTTTAACTAGCGGGAGGGCCAGGGGCGGGAACGAGCAGTACTTC	CASSLTSGRARGGNEQYF
TRBV3-1/TRBV3-2	TRBJ1-2	NA	NA	TGTGCCAGCAGCCAAGATGGACGTACGGGTAGCAGAGGCTACACCTTC	CASSQDGRTGSRGYTF
TRBV7-9	TRBJ2-1	NA	TRBD1	TGTGCCAGCAGCTCCGACAGGGGCCCTCACAATGAGCAGTTCTTC	CASSSDRGPHNEQFF
TRBV13	TRBJ2-1	once	TRBD1	TGTGCCAGCAGCTTAGCGGGCCTGACAGGGGTAAGGTCCTACAATGAGCAGTTCTTC	CASSLAGLTGVRSYNEQFF
TRBV29-1	TRBJ1-3	NA	TRBD1	TGCAGCGCCCGGACAGGGGGCTCTGGAAACACCATATATTTT	CSARTGGSGNTIYF
TRBV7-3	TRBJ2-3	NA	NA	TGTGCCAGCAGCGTGAGCGGGTACAAGTCAGATACGCAGTATTTT	CASSVSGYKSDTQYF
TRBV6-4	TRBJ2-3	NA	NA	TGTGCCAGCAGTGAAGATTACGGGACAGATACGCAGTATTTT	CASSEDYGTDTQYF
TRBV2	TRBJ2-7	NA	NA	TGTGCCAGTCGACGACCGGGCGAGCAGTACTTC	CASRRPGEQYF
TRBV27	TRBJ1-4	NA	NA	TGTGCCAGCAGTTTAGACAGTAGCACTAATGAAAAACTGTTTTTT	CASSLDSSTNEKLFF
TRBV20-1	TRBJ2-7	NA	NA	TGCAGTGCTAGTCCAGCCCCCCCTCGGGAGCAGTACTTC	CSASPAPPREQYF
TRBV9	TRBJ2-5	NA	NA	TGTGCCAGCAGCCCCCGAGGTGGGGGCGGAGAGACCCAGTACTTC	CASSPRGGGGETQYF
TRBV10-3	TRBJ2-7	NA	TRBD1	TGTGCCGTCACGGGACAGGGGACTGACTACGAGCAGTACTTC	CAVTGQGTDYEQYF
TRBV5-8	TRBJ1-2	NA	TRBD1	TGTGCCACCGACAGGGACTCTAACTATGGCTACACCTTC	CATDRDSNYGYTF
TRBV18	TRBJ2-3	NA	NA	TGTGCCAGCTCACCACGGCAGCAGGCAGATACGCAGTATTTT	CASSPRQQADTQYF
TRBV19	TRBJ2-5	NA	NA	TGTGCCAGTAGTATAGATTTCCGGGGAAATGGGGTCTTCGGGAAGACCCAGTACTTC	CASSIDFRGNGVFGKTQYF
TRBV23-1	TRBJ1-5	NA	NA	TGCGCCAGCGGACGGCGTCGGCCGAACAATCAGCCCCAGCATTTT	CASGRRRPNNQPQHF
TRBV5-1	TRBJ2-3	NA	NA	TGCGCCAGCAGCTTGGTGGGGGTAACAGATACGCAGTATTTT	CASSLVGVTDTQYF
TRBV20-1	TRBJ2-1	NA	NA	TGCAGTGCTAGTAGTGAGCTAGCCCTCAAGAACTACAATGAGCAGTTCTTC	CSASSELALKNYNEQFF
TRBV27	TRBJ2-1	once	NA	TGTGCCAGCAGGGTATGGGGCGGCTTGGTTGCTGAGCAGTTCTTC	CASRVWGGLVAEQFF
TRBV10-3	TRBJ2-7	NA	NA	TGTGCCATCAGTGAGTGGCGGACAGCTTACGAGCAGTACTTC	CAISEWRTAYEQYF
TRBV19	TRBJ1-1	NA	NA	TGTGCCAGTAAACAGGGCGGCACTGAAGCTTTCTTT	CASKQGGTEAFF
TRBV19	TRBJ2-2	NA	NA	TGTGCCAGTAGTCTGACCGGGGAGCTGTTTTTT	CASSLTGELFF
TRBV9	TRBJ2-3	once	TRBD1	TGTGCCAGCAGCGTAATAAACAGGGGGCACACAGATACGCAGTATTTT	CASSVINRGHTDTQYF
TRBV24-1	TRBJ2-3	NA	TRBD1	TGTGCCACCAGGGCCGACAGGGGGCGGACAGATACGCAGTATTTT	CATRADRGRTDTQYF
TRBV4-1	TRBJ2-5	NA	TRBD2	TGCGCCAGCAGCCAAGGCGGGACTAGTCAAGAGACCCAGTACTTC	CASSQGGTSQETQYF
TRBV28	TRBJ1-2	NA	NA	TGTGCCAGCAGTTTAACGTACCCCGGGGGCTACACCTTC	CASSLTYPGGYTF
TRBV7-3	TRBJ1-2	NA	NA	TGTGCCAGCAGCTTGCAGAGGGGTAGCGGCTACACCTTC	CASSLQRGSGYTF
TRBV4-1	TRBJ2-3	NA	NA	TGCGCCAGCAGCCAAGTCGAGGGAGATACGCAGTATTTT	CASSQVEGDTQYF
TRBV29-1	TRBJ1-2	NA	TRBD1	TGCAGCGACGAACAGGGGGCGTGGGGCTACACCTTC	CSDEQGAWGYTF
TRBV25-1	TRBJ1-4	NA	NA	TGTGCCAACCCCCTGAGGACCGCGTCTCCAACTAATGAAAAACTGTTTTTT	CANPLRTASPTNEKLFF
TRBV27	TRBJ1-6	NA	TRBD1	TGTGCCAGCAGGGGGGAGGACAGGGGGCGAAATTCACCCCTCCACTTT	CASRGEDRGRNSPLHF
TRBV10-1	TRBJ2-2	NA	NA	TGCGCCAGCAGCGACCGATTAAACACCGGGGAGCTGTTTTTT	CASSDRLNTGELFF
TRBV7-9	TRBJ2-1	once	TRBD1	TGTGCCAGCAGGCCCGGGACAGGCTTTAATGAGCAGTTCTTC	CASRPGTGFNEQFF
TRBV7-2	TRBJ2-1	NA	NA	TGTGCCAGCAGCTTGGCCCCAGGGCGATACAATGAGCAGTTCTTC	CASSLAPGRYNEQFF
TRBV5-6	TRBJ1-2	NA	TRBD1	TGTGCCAGCAACTACCCGACAGGGGGTAATGGCTACACCTTC	CASNYPTGGNGYTF
TRBV12-3/TRBV12-4	TRBJ2-7	once	TRBD1	TGTGCCAGCCTTTCCACAGGGGGCCGGGAGCAGTACTTC	CASLSTGGREQYF